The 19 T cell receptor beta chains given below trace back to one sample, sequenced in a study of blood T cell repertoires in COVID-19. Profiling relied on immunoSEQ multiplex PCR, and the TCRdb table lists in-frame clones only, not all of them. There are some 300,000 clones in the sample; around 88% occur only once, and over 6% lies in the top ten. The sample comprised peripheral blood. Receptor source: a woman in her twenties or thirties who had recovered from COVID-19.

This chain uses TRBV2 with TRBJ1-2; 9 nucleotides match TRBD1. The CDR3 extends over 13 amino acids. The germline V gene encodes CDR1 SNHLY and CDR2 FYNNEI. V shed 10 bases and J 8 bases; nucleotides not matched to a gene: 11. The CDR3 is CAIQTGGSWGYTF. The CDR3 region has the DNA TGTGCCATCCAGACAGGGGGTTCGTGGGGCTACACCTTC.

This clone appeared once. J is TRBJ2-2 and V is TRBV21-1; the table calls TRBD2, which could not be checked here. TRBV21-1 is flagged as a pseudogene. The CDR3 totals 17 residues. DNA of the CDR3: TGTGCCAGCAGCAGATTCGGCGGGGGGCGGAACACCGGGGAGCTGTTTTTT. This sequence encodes CASSRFGGGRNTGELFF.

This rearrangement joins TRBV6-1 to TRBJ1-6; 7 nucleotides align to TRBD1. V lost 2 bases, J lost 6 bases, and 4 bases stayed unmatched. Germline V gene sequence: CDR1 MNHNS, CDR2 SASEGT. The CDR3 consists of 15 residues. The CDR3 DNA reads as TGTGCCAGCAGTGAATTGGGACAGCTTAATTCACCCCTCCACTTT. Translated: CASSELGQLNSPLHF.

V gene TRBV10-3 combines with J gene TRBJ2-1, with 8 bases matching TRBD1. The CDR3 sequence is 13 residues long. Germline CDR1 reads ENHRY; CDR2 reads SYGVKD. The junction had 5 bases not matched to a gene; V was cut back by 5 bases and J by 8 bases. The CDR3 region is CAISLTGVDEQFF. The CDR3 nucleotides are TGTGCCATCAGTCTGACAGGGGTGGATGAGCAGTTCTTC.

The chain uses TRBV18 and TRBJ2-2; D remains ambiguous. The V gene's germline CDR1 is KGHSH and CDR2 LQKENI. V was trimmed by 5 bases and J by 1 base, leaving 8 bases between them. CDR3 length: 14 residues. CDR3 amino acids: CASSTGVNTGELFF. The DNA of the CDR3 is TGTGCCAGCTCAACTGGAGTGAACACCGGGGAGCTGTTTTTT. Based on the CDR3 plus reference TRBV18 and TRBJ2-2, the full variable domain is NAGVMQNPRHLVRRRGQEARLRCSPMKGHSHVYWYRQLPEEGLKFMVYLQKENIIDESGMPKERFSAEFPKEGPSILRIQQVVRGDSAAYFCASSTGVNTGELFFGEGSRLTVL.

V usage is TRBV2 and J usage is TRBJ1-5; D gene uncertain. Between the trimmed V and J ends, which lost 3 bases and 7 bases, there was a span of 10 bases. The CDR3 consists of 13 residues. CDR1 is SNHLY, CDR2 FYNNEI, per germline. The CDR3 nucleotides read TGTGCCAGCAGTGACGAGGAGAGCCAGCCCCAGCATTTT. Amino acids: CASSDEESQPQHF. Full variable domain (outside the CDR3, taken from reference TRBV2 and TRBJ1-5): EPEVTQTPSHQVTQMGQEVILRCVPISNHLYFYWYRQILGQKVEFLVSFYNNEISEKSEIFDDQFSVERPDGSNFTLKIRSTKLEDSAMYFCASSDEESQPQHFGDGTRLSIL.

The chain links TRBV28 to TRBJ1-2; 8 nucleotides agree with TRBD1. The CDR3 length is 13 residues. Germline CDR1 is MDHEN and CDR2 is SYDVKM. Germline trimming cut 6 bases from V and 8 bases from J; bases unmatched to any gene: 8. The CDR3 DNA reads TGTGCCAGCAGAAAGGACAGGGCGTGGGGCTACACCTTC. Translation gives CASRKDRAWGYTF.

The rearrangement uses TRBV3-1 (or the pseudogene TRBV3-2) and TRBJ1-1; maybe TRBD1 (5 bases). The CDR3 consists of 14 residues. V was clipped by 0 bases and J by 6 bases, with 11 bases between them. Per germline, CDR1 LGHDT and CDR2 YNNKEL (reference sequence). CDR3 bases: TGTGCCAGCAGCCAAGATCTTGGGGCGGCTGAAGCTTTCTTT. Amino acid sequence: CASSQDLGAAEAFF.

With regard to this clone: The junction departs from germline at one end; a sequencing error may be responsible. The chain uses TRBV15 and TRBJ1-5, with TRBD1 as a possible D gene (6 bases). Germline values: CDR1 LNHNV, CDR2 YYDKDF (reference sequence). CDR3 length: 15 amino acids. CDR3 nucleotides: TGTGCCTCCAGAATAGGGGGGGGATCGTGGCAGCCCCAGCATTTT. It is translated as CASRIGGGSWQPQHF.

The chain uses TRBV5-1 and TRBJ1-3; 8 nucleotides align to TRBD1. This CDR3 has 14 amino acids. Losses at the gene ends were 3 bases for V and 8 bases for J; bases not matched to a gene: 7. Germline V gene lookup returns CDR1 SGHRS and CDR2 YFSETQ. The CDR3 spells CASSSRQGKDTIYF. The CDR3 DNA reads TGCGCCAGCAGCTCCAGACAGGGGAAAGACACCATATATTTT.

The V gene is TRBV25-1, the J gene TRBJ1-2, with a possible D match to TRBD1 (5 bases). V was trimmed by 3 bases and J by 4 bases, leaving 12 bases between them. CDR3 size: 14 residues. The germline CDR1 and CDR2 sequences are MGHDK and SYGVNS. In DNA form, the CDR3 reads TGTGCCAGCAGTGAGGTGGGGCACTTCTATGGCTACACCTTC. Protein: CASSEVGHFYGYTF.

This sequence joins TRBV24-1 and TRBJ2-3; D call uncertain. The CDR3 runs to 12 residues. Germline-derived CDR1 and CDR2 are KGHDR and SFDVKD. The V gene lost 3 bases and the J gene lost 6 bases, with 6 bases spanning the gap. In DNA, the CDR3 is TGTGCCACCAGTGATAATATGGATACGCAGTATTTT. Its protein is CATSDNMDTQYF.

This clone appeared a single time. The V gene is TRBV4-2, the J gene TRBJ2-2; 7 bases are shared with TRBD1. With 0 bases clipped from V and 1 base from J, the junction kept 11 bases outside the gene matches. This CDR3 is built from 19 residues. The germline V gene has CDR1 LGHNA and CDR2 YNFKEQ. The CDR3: CASSQDYFGAGGNTGELFF. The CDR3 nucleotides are TGTGCCAGCAGCCAAGATTATTTCGGGGCAGGGGGGAACACCGGGGAGCTGTTTTTT.

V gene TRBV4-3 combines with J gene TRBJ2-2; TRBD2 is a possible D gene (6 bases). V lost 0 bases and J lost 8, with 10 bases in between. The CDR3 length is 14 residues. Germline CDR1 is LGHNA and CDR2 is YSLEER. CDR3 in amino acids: CASSQDLGGGELFF. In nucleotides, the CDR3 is TGCGCCAGCAGCCAAGATCTCGGGGGTGGGGAGCTGTTTTTT.

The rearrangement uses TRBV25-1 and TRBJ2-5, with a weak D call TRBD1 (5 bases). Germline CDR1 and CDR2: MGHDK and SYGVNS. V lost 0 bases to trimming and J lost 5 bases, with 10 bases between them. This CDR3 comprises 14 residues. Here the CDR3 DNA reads TGTGCCAGCAGTGAATATCAGGGCCTGGAGACCCAGTACTTC. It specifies CASSEYQGLETQYF.

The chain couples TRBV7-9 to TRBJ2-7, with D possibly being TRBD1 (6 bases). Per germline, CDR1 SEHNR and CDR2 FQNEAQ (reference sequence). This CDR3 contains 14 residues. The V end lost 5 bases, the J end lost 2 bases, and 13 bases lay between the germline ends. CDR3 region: CASSPHQGPYEQYF. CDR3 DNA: TGTGCCAGCAGCCCGCACCAGGGGCCCTACGAGCAGTACTTC.

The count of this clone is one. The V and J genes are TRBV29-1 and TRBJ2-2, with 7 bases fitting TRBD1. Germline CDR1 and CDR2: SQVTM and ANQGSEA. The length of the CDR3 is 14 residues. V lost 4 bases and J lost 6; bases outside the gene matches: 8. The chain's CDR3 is CSVVKGARPGELFF. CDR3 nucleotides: TGCAGCGTTGTTAAGGGGGCGCGACCCGGGGAGCTGTTTTTT.

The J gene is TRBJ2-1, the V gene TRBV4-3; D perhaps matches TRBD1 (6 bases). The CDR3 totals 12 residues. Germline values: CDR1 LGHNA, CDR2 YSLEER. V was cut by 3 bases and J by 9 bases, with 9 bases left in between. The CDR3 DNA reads TGCGCCAGCAGCCATAGGGGGAGTGAGCAGTTCTTC. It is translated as CASSHRGSEQFF.

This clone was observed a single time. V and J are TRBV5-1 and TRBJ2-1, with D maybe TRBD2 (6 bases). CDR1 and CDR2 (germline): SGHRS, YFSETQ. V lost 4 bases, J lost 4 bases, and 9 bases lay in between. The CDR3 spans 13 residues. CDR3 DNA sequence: TGCGCCAGCAGCATGGGAGGTTACAATGAGCAGTTCTTC. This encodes CASSMGGYNEQFF.